The rows below give T cell receptor beta chains drawn from one sample of a study of T cell changes during pregnancy in multiple sclerosis. Sequencing used immunoSEQ multiplex PCR; TCRdb keeps in-frame clones, though not all of them. The data hold some 60,000 clones, with roughly nine tenths observed a single time. The sequencing used peripheral blood, collected in the first trimester of pregnancy. These receptors all come from a female donor in good health, enrolled as a control in a pregnancy study. Both conserved end residues are trimmed from each CDR3. Fields, in order: clone size, V gene, CDR3 protein. Some rows have no size entry. The others give once, few or many, or a class for an expanded clone.

>-|TRBV4-3
ASSQEGGATNEKLF
>-|TRBV6-1
ASMRGGGANEQF
>-|TRBV27
ASSLIAGGSNEQF
>-|TRBV13
ASSFGGRSSGTYEQY
>-|TRBV7-2
ASSLSTVNTEAF
>-|TRBV10-3
AIRETRGWQETQY
>-|TRBV7-2
ASSLQGYATEAF
>-|TRBV5-1
ASSFPGGYEQY
>-|TRBV25-1
ASSGGTQTYGYT
>-|TRBV7-2
ASSLVVTGYYGYT
>-|TRBV4-1
ASSQVIVGGSPLH
>-|TRBV9
ASSRLAGETDTQY
>-|TRBV10-3
AVRRANTEAF
>-|TRBV30
AWSPPRTGSHEQY
>-|TRBV30
AWRKTGSPLELF
>-|TRBV10-3
AISERVGSSYNEQF
>once|TRBV12-5
ASGSDRGARISYEQY
>-|TRBV7-9
ASSLRDRTYEQY
>-|TRBV13
ASSGRDRAHNEQF
>-|TRBV18
ASSPPAVPSYEQY
>once|TRBV18
ASLESQHSGNTIY